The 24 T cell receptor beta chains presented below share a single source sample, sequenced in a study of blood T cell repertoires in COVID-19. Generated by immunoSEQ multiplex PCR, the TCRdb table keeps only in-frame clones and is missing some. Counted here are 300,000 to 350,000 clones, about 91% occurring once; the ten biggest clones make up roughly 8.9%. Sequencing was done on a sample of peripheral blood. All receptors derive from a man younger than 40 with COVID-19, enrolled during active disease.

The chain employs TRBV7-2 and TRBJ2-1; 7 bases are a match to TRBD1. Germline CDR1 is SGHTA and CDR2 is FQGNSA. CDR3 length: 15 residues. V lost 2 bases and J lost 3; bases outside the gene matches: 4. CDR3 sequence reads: CASSLRDRYYNEQFF. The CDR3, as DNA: TGTGCCAGCAGCTTACGGGACAGATACTACAATGAGCAGTTCTTC.

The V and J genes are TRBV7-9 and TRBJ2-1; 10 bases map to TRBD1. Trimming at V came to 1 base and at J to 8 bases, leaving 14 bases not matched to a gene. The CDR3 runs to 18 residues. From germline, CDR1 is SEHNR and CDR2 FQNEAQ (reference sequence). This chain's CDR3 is CASSLDRDRGPGGDEQFF. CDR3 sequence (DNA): TGTGCCAGCAGCTTAGACCGGGACAGGGGCCCTGGGGGGGATGAGCAGTTCTTC.

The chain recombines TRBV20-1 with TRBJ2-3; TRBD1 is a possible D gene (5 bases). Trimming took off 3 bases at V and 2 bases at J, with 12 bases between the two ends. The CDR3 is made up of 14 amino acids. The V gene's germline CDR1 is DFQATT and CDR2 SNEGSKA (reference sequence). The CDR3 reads CSASPQGVTDTQYF. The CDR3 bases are TGCAGTGCTAGTCCCCAGGGTGTCACAGATACGCAGTATTTT.

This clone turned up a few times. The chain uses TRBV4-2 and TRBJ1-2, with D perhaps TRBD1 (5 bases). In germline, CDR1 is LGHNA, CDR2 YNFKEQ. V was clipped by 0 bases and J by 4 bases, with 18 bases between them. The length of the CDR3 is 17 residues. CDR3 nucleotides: TGTGCCAGCAGCCAAGACGCCCTCGACAGTCGGATCTATGGCTACACCTTC. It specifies CASSQDALDSRIYGYTF.

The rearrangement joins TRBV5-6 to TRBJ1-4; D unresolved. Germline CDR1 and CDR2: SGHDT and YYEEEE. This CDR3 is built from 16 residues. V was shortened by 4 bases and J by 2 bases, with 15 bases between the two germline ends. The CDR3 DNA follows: TGTGCCAGCAGCCCCCACGGGATCCGGACTAATGAAAAACTGTTTTTT. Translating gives CASSPHGIRTNEKLFF.

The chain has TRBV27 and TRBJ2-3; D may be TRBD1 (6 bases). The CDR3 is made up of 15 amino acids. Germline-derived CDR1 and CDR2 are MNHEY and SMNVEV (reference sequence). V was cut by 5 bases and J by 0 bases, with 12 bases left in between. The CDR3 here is CASSLRQASTDTQYF. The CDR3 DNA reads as TGTGCCAGCAGTCTCAGACAGGCTAGCACAGATACGCAGTATTTT.

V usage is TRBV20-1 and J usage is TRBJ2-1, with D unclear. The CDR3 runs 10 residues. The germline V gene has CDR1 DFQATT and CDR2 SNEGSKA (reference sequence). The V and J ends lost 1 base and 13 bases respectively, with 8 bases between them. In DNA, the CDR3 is TGCAGTGCTAGAGGCGGTCTTCAGTTCTTC. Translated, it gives CSARGGLQFF.

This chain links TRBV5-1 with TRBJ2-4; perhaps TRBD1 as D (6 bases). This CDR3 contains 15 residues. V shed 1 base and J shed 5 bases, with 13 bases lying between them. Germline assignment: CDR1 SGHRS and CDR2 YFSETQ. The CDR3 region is CASSLLSGAQNIQYF. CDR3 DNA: TGCGCCAGCAGCTTGCTGTCAGGGGCCCAAAACATTCAGTACTTC. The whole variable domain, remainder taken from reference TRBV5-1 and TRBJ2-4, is KAGVTQTPRYLIKTRGQQVTLSCSPISGHRSVSWYQQTPGQGLQFLFEYFSETQRNKGNFPGRFSGRQFSNSRSEMNVSTLELGDSALYLCASSLLSGAQNIQYFGAGTRLSVL.

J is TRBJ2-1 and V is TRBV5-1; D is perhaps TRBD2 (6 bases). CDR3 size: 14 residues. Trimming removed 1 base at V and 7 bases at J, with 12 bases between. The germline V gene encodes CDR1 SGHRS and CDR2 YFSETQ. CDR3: CASSLNRLANEQFF. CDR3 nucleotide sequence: TGCGCCAGCAGCTTGAATAGGCTAGCGAATGAGCAGTTCTTC.

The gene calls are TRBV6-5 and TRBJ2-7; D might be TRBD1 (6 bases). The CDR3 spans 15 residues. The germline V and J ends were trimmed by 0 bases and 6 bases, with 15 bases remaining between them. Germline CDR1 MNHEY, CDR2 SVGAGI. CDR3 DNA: TGTGCCAGCAGTTACTCTCAGGGGAGTTCTAGCGAGCAGTACTTC. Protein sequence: CASSYSQGSSSEQYF.

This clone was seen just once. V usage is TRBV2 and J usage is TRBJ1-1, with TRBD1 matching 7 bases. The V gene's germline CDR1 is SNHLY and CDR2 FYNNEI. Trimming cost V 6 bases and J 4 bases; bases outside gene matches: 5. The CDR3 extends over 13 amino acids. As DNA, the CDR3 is TGTGCCAGCAGGGGGTCAGGGGGCACTGAAGCTTTCTTT. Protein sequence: CASRGSGGTEAFF.

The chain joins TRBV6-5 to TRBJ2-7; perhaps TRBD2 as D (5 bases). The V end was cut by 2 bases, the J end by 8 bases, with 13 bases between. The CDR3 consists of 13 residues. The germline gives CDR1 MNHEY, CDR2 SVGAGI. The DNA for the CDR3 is TGTGCCAGCAGTTACCAGCGGAAGGGCAAGCAGTACTTC. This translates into CASSYQRKGKQYF.

CDR3 protein: CASSLETRWTNGYTF. As DNA, the CDR3 is TGCGCCAGCAGCTTGGAAACCCGGTGGACAAATGGCTACACCTTC. V gene TRBV5-1 combines with J gene TRBJ1-2; a weak D match, TRBD1 (5 bases). The CDR3 has 15 residues. The V gene lost 0 bases and the J gene lost 6 bases, with 15 bases spanning the gap. Germline V gives CDR1 SGHRS, CDR2 YFSETQ.

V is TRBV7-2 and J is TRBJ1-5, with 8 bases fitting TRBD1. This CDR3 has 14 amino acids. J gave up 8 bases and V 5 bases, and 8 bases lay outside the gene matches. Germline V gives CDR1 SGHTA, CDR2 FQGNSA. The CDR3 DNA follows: TGTGCCAGCAGCCCCGGACAGGGCGTTGAGCCCCAGCATTTT. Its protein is CASSPGQGVEPQHF.

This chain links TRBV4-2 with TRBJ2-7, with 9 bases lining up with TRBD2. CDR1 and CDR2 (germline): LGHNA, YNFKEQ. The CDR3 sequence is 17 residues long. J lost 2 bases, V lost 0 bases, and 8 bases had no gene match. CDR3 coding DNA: TGTGCCAGCAGCCAAGATCTTAGGCCTAGCGGGACCTACGAGCAGTACTTC. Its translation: CASSQDLRPSGTYEQYF.

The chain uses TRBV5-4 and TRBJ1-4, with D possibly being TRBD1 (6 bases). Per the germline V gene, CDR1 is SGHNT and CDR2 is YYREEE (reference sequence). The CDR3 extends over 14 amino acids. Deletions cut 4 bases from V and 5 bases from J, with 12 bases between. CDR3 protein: CASSAGQSNEKLFF. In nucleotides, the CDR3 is TGTGCCAGCAGCGCCGGACAGTCAAATGAAAAACTGTTTTTT.

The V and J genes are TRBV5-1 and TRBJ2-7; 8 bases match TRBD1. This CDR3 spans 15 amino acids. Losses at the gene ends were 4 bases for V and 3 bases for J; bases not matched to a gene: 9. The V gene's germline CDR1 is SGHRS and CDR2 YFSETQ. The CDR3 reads CASSLITGTGYEQYF. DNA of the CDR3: TGCGCCAGCAGCCTGATTACCGGGACAGGCTACGAGCAGTACTTC.

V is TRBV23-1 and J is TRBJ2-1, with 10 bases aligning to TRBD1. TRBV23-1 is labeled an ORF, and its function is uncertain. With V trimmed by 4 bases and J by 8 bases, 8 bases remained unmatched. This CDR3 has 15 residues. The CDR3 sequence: CASSPRDRGSYEQFF. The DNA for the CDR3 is TGCGCCAGCAGTCCCCGGGACAGGGGATCCTATGAGCAGTTCTTC.

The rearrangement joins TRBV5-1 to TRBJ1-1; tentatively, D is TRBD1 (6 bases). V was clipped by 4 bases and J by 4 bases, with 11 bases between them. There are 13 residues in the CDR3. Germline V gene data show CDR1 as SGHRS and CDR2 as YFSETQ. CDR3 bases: TGCGCCAGCAGCAGGGCAGGGGCCACTGAAGCTTTCTTT. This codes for CASSRAGATEAFF.

The CDR3 protein is CASGRQVTRSNQPQHF. CDR3 nucleotide sequence: TGTGCCAGCGGAAGACAGGTAACTCGTAGCAATCAGCCCCAGCATTTT. The chain links TRBV2 to TRBJ1-5; D perhaps matches TRBD1 (6 bases). V was cut by 8 bases and J by 0 bases, with 17 bases left in between. The length of the CDR3 is 16 residues. Germline V gives CDR1 SNHLY, CDR2 FYNNEI. The variable domain in full, completed from reference TRBV2 and TRBJ1-5, reads EPEVTQTPSHQVTQMGQEVILRCVPISNHLYFYWYRQILGQKVEFLVSFYNNEISEKSEIFDDQFSVERPDGSNFTLKIRSTKLEDSAMYFCASGRQVTRSNQPQHFGDGTRLSIL.

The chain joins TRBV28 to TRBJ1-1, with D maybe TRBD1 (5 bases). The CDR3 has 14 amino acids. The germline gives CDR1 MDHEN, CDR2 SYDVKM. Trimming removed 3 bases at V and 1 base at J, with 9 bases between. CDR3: CASSFGQGNTEAFF. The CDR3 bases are TGTGCCAGCAGTTTCGGGCAGGGGAACACTGAAGCTTTCTTT. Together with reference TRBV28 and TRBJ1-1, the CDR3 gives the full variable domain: DVKVTQSSRYLVKRTGEKVFLECVQDMDHENMFWYRQDPGLGLRLIYFSYDVKMKEKGDIPEGYSVSREKKERFSLILESASTNQTSMYLCASSFGQGNTEAFFGQGTRLTVV.

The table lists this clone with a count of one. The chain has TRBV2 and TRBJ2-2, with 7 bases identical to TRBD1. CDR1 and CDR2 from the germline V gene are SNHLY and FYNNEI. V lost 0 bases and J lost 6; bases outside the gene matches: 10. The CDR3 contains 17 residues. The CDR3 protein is CASSEADRAYLAGELFF. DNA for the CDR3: TGTGCCAGCAGTGAAGCCGACAGGGCCTATCTAGCCGGGGAGCTGTTTTTT.

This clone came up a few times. This chain's CDR3 is CASSPLQGSSYNEQFF. CDR3 bases: TGTGCCAGCAGTCCCCTTCAGGGGAGCTCCTACAATGAGCAGTTCTTC. V gene TRBV6-6 combines with J gene TRBJ2-1, with D perhaps matching TRBD1 (6 bases). V was cut by 5 bases and J by 0 bases, with 14 bases left in between. Germline V CDR1 and CDR2: MNHNY, SVGAGI (reference sequence). The CDR3 contains 16 residues.

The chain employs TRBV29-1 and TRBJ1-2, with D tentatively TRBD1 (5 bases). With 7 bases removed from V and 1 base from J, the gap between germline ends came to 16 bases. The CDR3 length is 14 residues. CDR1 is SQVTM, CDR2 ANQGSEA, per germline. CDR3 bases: TGCAGCGCGAAAAGGGGAATACTTAACTATGGCTACACCTTC. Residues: CSAKRGILNYGYTF.